This T cell receptor (beta chain) originates from a study of T cell responses to AZD1222 COVID-19 vaccine (dated by TCRdb to about 2021). The study in broad terms: AZD1222 recipients whose second dose came at about 4 weeks and those whose second dose came at about 12 weeks were combined into one group, since spike-specific TCR depth and breadth did not differ between the two schedules. A total of approximately 250 trial participants underwent TCR sequencing, of whom approximately 200 had received two doses of AZD1222 and about 26 had received two doses of the MenACWY control vaccine. Enrollment into the trials was organized by age into subgroups of 18-55, 56-69 and 70-plus years, and those subgroups contained roughly 150, 30 and 60 TCR-sequenced participants, respectively. General study outcomes and caveats: After two AZD1222 doses, both the breadth and the depth of spike-specific TCRs were significantly higher than at day 0 and than in MenACWY recipients. Because no day 14 peak-response samples were available, the repertoires could be characterized only after the peak T cell response. Conclusions about previously exposed vaccinees were limited because only a handful of AZD1222 recipients were SARS-CoV-2 seropositive at baseline. In the small 56-69-year group, the increase in depth fell short of significance, most likely because of low power. The whole spike protein was spanned by vaccine-associated CD4 TCRs, and dominant responses were seen in regions 160-218 and 743-854. Participants were mostly white British, with more females than males. The authors suggested clonal diversity may have been underestimated. Nearly half of unique spike-specific TCRs reportedly recognized epitopes outside regions mutated in the B.1.351 and B.1.1.7 variants.

CDR1 and CDR2 are read off the germline V gene (reference sequence) as DFQATT and SNEGSKA. Trimming removed 0 bases from V and 3 bases from J, leaving 2 bases between the germline ends. Reading from cysteine to phenylalanine, the CDR3 counts 11 amino acids. Here the CDR3 DNA is all that survives: 33 bases in frame from base 1. The intended sense of this specimen's time point label: baseline before first vaccination. Samples from vaccinated people were obtained from the UK trials COV001 and COV002, which included a single-blind randomized controlled phase 2/3 trial of AZD1222 (ChAdOx1 nCoV-19) in healthy adults. For TCRbeta chain sequencing, PBMC samples from trial participants were taken at day 0 and at day 28 after the second dose. Turning to this clone: Its antigen target is currently unknown. No quality values exist for individual bases; no much larger clone is one base distant.

The CDR3 regions of human TCRbeta chains were analyzed by immunosequencing. The source study handled its data this way. TCRs in the repertoires were matched against a reference library of SARS-CoV-2-specific TCRs that had been generated with the MIRA antigen-specificity platform. Breadth was defined as the fraction of unique TCRs that were SARS-CoV-2-associated, and depth was defined as the fraction of total T cells that were SARS-CoV-2-associated. Using the MIRA data, each spike-specific TCR was mapped to the spike region that the TCR reacts to and placed in a CD4 or CD8 class. Log10-transformed breadth and depth values were compared by one-way ANOVA with Sidak's multiple comparisons tests. TCRdb provides this immuneACCESS table in a form limited to in-frame rearrangements. Some clones are lacking; in checked studies, under half of them reflect an unresolved V gene, and why the rest are absent is not known. V, J and clone size were drawn from that table, and D and trimming were deduced from the DNA. This sample has 150,000 or so clones in its table, and about nine tenths of those were observed once. The top ten constitute around 1.3% of the sample.

In this chain, TRBV20-1 is recombined with TRBJ2-5; no D gene call is confident. This clonotype was sampled from an adult in good health. The sequencing here drew on peripheral blood, taken on day 0 of AZD1222 vaccination. Here the CDR3 is given as CSARDKETQYF. The DNA reads as follows: TGCAGTGCTAGAGATAAAGAGACCCAGTACTTC.